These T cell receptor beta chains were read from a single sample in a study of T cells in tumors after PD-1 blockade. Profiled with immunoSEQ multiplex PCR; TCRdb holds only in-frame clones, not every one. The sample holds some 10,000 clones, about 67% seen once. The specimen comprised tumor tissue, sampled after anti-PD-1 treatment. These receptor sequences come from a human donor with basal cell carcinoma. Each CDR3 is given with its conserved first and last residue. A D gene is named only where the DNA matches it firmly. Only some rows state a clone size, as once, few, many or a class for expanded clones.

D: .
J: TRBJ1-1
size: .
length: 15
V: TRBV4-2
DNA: TGTGCCAGCAGCCAAGCAGTCTCGGTGAACACTGAAGCTTTCTTT
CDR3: CASSQAVSVNTEAFF

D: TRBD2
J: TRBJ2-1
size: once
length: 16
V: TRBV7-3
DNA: TGTGCCAGCAGCTTAACAGGGACTAGCGGAAGGGATGAGCAGTTCTTC
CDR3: CASSLTGTSGRDEQFF

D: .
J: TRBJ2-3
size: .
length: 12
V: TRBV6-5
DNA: TGTGCCAGCAGTTACTCGGGAGATACGCAGTATTTT
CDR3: CASSYSGDTQYF

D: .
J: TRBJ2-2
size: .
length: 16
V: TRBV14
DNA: TGTGCCAGCAGCCAAGATCAAGGGGTTGGAGGCGGGGAGCTGTTTTTT
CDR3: CASSQDQGVGGGELFF

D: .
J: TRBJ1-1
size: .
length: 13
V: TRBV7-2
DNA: TGTGCCAGCAAGGGACGCACCGGCACTGAAGCTTTCTTT
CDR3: CASKGRTGTEAFF

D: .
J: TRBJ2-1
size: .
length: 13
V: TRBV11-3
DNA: TGTGCCAGCAGCTTAGTTGGGGTCCATGAGCAGTTCTTC
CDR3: CASSLVGVHEQFF

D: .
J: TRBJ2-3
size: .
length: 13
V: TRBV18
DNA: TGTGCCAGCTCACCAACTACGGCAGATACGCAGTATTTT
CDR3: CASSPTTADTQYF

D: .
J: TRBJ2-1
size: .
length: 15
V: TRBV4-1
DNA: TGCGCCAGCAGCCAACCCGCCACCTCCTACAATGAGCAGTTCTTC
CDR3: CASSQPATSYNEQFF

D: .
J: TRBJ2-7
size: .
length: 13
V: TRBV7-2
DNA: TGTGCCAGCAGCTACGCGGGAACTTACGAGCAGTACTTC
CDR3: CASSYAGTYEQYF

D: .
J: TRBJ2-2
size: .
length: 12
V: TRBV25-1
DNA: TGTGCCAGCAGGCAGGCAACCGGGGAGCTGTTTTTT
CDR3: CASRQATGELFF

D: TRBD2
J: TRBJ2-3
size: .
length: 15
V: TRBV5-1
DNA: TGCGCCAGCAGCTGGCCTAGCGGGGTTACAGATACGCAGTATTTT
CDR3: CASSWPSGVTDTQYF